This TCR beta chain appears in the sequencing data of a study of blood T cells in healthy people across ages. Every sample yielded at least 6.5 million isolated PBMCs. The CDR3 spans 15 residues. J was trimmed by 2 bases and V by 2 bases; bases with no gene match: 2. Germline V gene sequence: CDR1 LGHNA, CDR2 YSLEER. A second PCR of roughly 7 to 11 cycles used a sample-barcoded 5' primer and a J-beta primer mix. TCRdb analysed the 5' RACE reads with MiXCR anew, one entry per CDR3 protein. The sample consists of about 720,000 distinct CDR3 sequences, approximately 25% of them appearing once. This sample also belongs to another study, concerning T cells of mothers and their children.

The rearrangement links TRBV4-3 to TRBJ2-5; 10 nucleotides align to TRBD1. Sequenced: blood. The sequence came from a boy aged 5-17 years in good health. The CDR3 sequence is CASSQPGQGQETQYF. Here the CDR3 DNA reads TGCGCCAGCAGCCAACCGGGACAGGGGCAAGAGACCCAGTACTTC.